These T cell receptor beta chains were read from a single sample in a study of regulatory T cells in long-lasting Graves disease. TCRdb processed the multiplex PCR reads anew with MiXCR; each CDR3 protein has one entry. The sample includes some 320,000 distinct CDR3 sequences, over 15% of them seen just once. The specimen was peripheral blood mononuclear cells (PBMCs), collected at new diagnosis, from a patient treated with antithyroid drugs. These TCRs come from a female donor with Graves disease. Both conserved end residues are part of each CDR3. Fields, in order: clone size, V gene, J gene, D gene, CDR3 DNA, CDR3 protein. The D gene is left open where the match is weak. Clone size is not always given. Where it is, it says once, few, many or a class for expanded clones.

abundance: many; v_gene: TRBV30; j_gene: TRBJ1-5; d_gene: -; CDR3nt: TGTGCCTGGAGTGTTGCTGGCAATCAGCCCCAGCATTTT; CDR3aa: CAWSVAGNQPQHF
abundance: many; v_gene: TRBV9; j_gene: TRBJ1-2; d_gene: TRBD1; CDR3nt: TGTGCCAGCAGCGTGACAGGGGAAGGCTACACCTTC; CDR3aa: CASSVTGEGYTF
abundance: once; v_gene: TRBV7-2; j_gene: TRBJ2-2; d_gene: TRBD1; CDR3nt: TGTGCCAGCAACACTGGGGACAGGGGAGAGAAGCAGAGCCGATTTAGGCACACCGGGGAGCTGTTTTTT; CDR3aa: CASNTGDRGEKQSRFRHTGELFF
abundance: many; v_gene: TRBV12-3/TRBV12-4; j_gene: TRBJ2-7; d_gene: -; CDR3nt: TGTGCCAGCAGTTTAACGGGTTACTCCTACGAGCAGTACTTC; CDR3aa: CASSLTGYSYEQYF
abundance: -; v_gene: TRBV5-1; j_gene: TRBJ2-5; d_gene: TRBD1; CDR3nt: TGCGCCAGCAGGGCCGGGACAGGGGTGGCCGAGACCCAGTACTTC; CDR3aa: CASRAGTGVAETQYF
abundance: many; v_gene: TRBV3-1; j_gene: TRBJ2-7; d_gene: TRBD2; CDR3nt: TGTGCCAGCAGCCTTCGGGCAGGGAGGGCCTACGAGCAGTACTTC; CDR3aa: CASSLRAGRAYEQYF
abundance: many; v_gene: TRBV5-1; j_gene: TRBJ1-1; d_gene: TRBD1; CDR3nt: TGCGCCAGCAGACCGGGACAGGGGAGGGCTGAAGCTTTCTTT; CDR3aa: CASRPGQGRAEAFF
abundance: -; v_gene: TRBV11-3; j_gene: TRBJ2-3; d_gene: TRBD2; CDR3nt: TGTGCCAGCAGGGGCTATAGCGGGAGCGTTACAGATACGCAGTATTTT; CDR3aa: CASRGYSGSVTDTQYF
abundance: many; v_gene: TRBV2; j_gene: TRBJ2-1; d_gene: TRBD2; CDR3nt: TGTGCCAGCAGACGGGACTACCTTGGGGAGCAGTTCTTC; CDR3aa: CASRRDYLGEQFF
abundance: few; v_gene: TRBV11-2; j_gene: TRBJ1-3; d_gene: -; CDR3nt: TGTGCCAGCAGCTTAGAGCGGCGGGACTCTGGAAACGCCATATATTTT; CDR3aa: CASSLERRDSGNAIYF
abundance: many; v_gene: TRBV5-5; j_gene: TRBJ2-4; d_gene: TRBD2; CDR3nt: TGTGCCAGCAGCTTGGTCTTCACTAGCGGGACGTCCAAAAACATTCAGTACTTC; CDR3aa: CASSLVFTSGTSKNIQYF
abundance: few; v_gene: TRBV7-9; j_gene: TRBJ2-2; d_gene: -; CDR3nt: TGTGCCAGCGGATTCCCCAGGACAGCCCTTACCGGGGAGCTGTTTTTT; CDR3aa: CASGFPRTALTGELFF
abundance: many; v_gene: TRBV12-3/TRBV12-4; j_gene: TRBJ1-1; d_gene: -; CDR3nt: TGTGCCAGCAGTTCGGGGAGGGGAGGGTTTTCTGGCACTGAAGCTTTCTTT; CDR3aa: CASSSGRGGFSGTEAFF
abundance: once; v_gene: TRBV28; j_gene: TRBJ2-3; d_gene: -; CDR3nt: TGTGCCAGCAGTTCGTCGGGGAGCTTCCCCACAGATACGCAGTATTTT; CDR3aa: CASSSSGSFPTDTQYF
abundance: many; v_gene: TRBV12-3/TRBV12-4; j_gene: TRBJ2-3; d_gene: TRBD2; CDR3nt: TGTGCCAGCGTAACGGGGGGGCAGAGAGATACGCAGTATTTT; CDR3aa: CASVTGGQRDTQYF
abundance: -; v_gene: TRBV5-6; j_gene: TRBJ1-3; d_gene: -; CDR3nt: TGTGCCAGCAGCACTGGAGGGGGAGGAAACACCATATATTTT; CDR3aa: CASSTGGGGNTIYF
abundance: many; v_gene: TRBV9; j_gene: TRBJ2-3; d_gene: -; CDR3nt: TGTGCCAGCAGCGTAGAAGGGCAACATACGCAGTATTTT; CDR3aa: CASSVEGQHTQYF
abundance: many; v_gene: TRBV6-1; j_gene: TRBJ1-2; d_gene: -; CDR3nt: TGTGCCAGCAGGTCAGACAGGAACTATGGCTACACCTTC; CDR3aa: CASRSDRNYGYTF
abundance: few; v_gene: TRBV7-2; j_gene: TRBJ1-3; d_gene: TRBD1; CDR3nt: TGTGCCAGCAGCCGACAGGGCACTAGCTCTGGAAACACCATATATTTT; CDR3aa: CASSRQGTSSGNTIYF
abundance: few; v_gene: TRBV20-1; j_gene: TRBJ2-3; d_gene: -; CDR3nt: TGCAGTGCTAGCGATCCTCAGGGGCTAGATACGCAGTATTTT; CDR3aa: CSASDPQGLDTQYF
abundance: many; v_gene: TRBV3-1; j_gene: TRBJ2-2; d_gene: -; CDR3nt: TGTGCCAGCAGCCAAGGGGGGGGCATGAACACCGGGGAGCTGTTTTTT; CDR3aa: CASSQGGGMNTGELFF
abundance: -; v_gene: TRBV18; j_gene: TRBJ1-1; d_gene: TRBD1; CDR3nt: TGTGCCAGCTCACCGTTAGGCAGGGGGGGTAGGAACACTGAAGCTTTCTTC; CDR3aa: CASSPLGRGGRNTEAFF
abundance: many; v_gene: TRBV25-1; j_gene: TRBJ2-1; d_gene: -; CDR3nt: TGTGCCAGCACCCCCGACAGCTTCAATGAGCAGTTCTTC; CDR3aa: CASTPDSFNEQFF
abundance: many; v_gene: TRBV27; j_gene: TRBJ2-7; d_gene: TRBD2; CDR3nt: TGTGCCAGTGCGACTAGCGGGATATACGAGCAGTACTTC; CDR3aa: CASATSGIYEQYF
abundance: once; v_gene: TRBV29-1; j_gene: TRBJ2-1; d_gene: -; CDR3nt: TGCAGCGTTGAAGAAGCCAATAGCGGAGTTTACAATGAGCAGTTCTTC; CDR3aa: CSVEEANSGVYNEQFF
abundance: many; v_gene: TRBV28; j_gene: TRBJ2-5; d_gene: -; CDR3nt: TGTGCCAGCAGCCCGATAGGGGTCGGTAAGACCCAGTACTTC; CDR3aa: CASSPIGVGKTQYF
abundance: many; v_gene: TRBV30; j_gene: TRBJ1-1; d_gene: -; CDR3nt: TGTGCCTGGAGTGCAGGGACGGCCACTGAAGCTTTCTTT; CDR3aa: CAWSAGTATEAFF
abundance: few; v_gene: TRBV9; j_gene: TRBJ2-2; d_gene: -; CDR3nt: TGTGCCAGCAGCGTAGCCCGGCTAGCGATGTCCGCCGGGGAGCTGTTTTTT; CDR3aa: CASSVARLAMSAGELFF
abundance: many; v_gene: TRBV19; j_gene: TRBJ2-5; d_gene: TRBD1; CDR3nt: TGTGCCAGTAGTGTGGGGACAGGGGTTCGGGAGACCCAGTACTTC; CDR3aa: CASSVGTGVRETQYF
abundance: -; v_gene: TRBV29-1; j_gene: TRBJ2-1; d_gene: -; CDR3nt: TGCAGCGTGAGCTTGGGAGGGGGAGGGTCCTACAATGAGCAGTTCTTC; CDR3aa: CSVSLGGGGSYNEQFF
abundance: many; v_gene: TRBV29-1; j_gene: TRBJ2-3; d_gene: -; CDR3nt: TGCAGCGTTGGTGATACGCAGTATTTT; CDR3aa: CSVGDTQYF
abundance: many; v_gene: TRBV5-1; j_gene: TRBJ2-7; d_gene: TRBD1; CDR3nt: TGCGCCAGCAGCTTGGGAGGGGGCTTCTACGAGCAGTACTTC; CDR3aa: CASSLGGGFYEQYF
abundance: once; v_gene: TRBV11-2; j_gene: TRBJ1-1; d_gene: -; CDR3nt: TGTGCCAGCAGCTCCCGGGACCCCTCAGAAGCTTTCTTT; CDR3aa: CASSSRDPSEAFF
abundance: many; v_gene: TRBV19; j_gene: TRBJ2-7; d_gene: -; CDR3nt: TGTGCCACCAGGAGAGGGATTAGCTCCTACGAGCAGTACTTC; CDR3aa: CATRRGISSYEQYF
abundance: many; v_gene: TRBV11-1; j_gene: TRBJ2-7; d_gene: TRBD1; CDR3nt: TGTGCCAGCACCAAGGGACAGAGCTCCTACGAGCAGTACTTC; CDR3aa: CASTKGQSSYEQYF
abundance: few; v_gene: TRBV6-2/TRBV6-3; j_gene: TRBJ1-6; d_gene: -; CDR3nt: TGTGCCAGCAGCCAAAGCCCGGGACGCTGGGGTAATTCACCCCTCCACTTT; CDR3aa: CASSQSPGRWGNSPLHF
abundance: many; v_gene: TRBV29-1; j_gene: TRBJ1-1; d_gene: -; CDR3nt: TGCAGCGCCGGATTCATGAACACTGAAGCTTTCTTT; CDR3aa: CSAGFMNTEAFF
abundance: many; v_gene: TRBV27; j_gene: TRBJ1-6; d_gene: TRBD1; CDR3nt: TGTGCCAGCAGTAGGGAGGGACAGTTCTATAATTCACCCCTCCACTTT; CDR3aa: CASSREGQFYNSPLHF
abundance: few; v_gene: TRBV9; j_gene: TRBJ2-7; d_gene: TRBD2; CDR3nt: TGTGCCAGCAGCGTTGCGGGAGGGCCCGAGCAGTACTTC; CDR3aa: CASSVAGGPEQYF
abundance: many; v_gene: TRBV28; j_gene: TRBJ1-5; d_gene: -; CDR3nt: TGTGCCAGCAGTTCGTCCCTTAGCAATCAGCCCCAGCATTTT; CDR3aa: CASSSSLSNQPQHF
abundance: -; v_gene: TRBV6-1; j_gene: TRBJ2-2; d_gene: -; CDR3nt: TGTGCCAGCACGACGGGGAACACCGGGGAGCTGTTTTTT; CDR3aa: CASTTGNTGELFF
abundance: many; v_gene: TRBV2; j_gene: TRBJ2-7; d_gene: -; CDR3nt: TGTGCCAGCTCCCAGGACCTCTCCTACGAGCAGTACTTC; CDR3aa: CASSQDLSYEQYF
abundance: many; v_gene: TRBV30; j_gene: TRBJ1-4; d_gene: TRBD1; CDR3nt: TGTGCCTGGACGGGACAGCCTAATGAAAAACTGTTTTTT; CDR3aa: CAWTGQPNEKLFF
abundance: few; v_gene: TRBV5-1; j_gene: TRBJ2-2; d_gene: -; CDR3nt: TGCGCCAGCAGCCCTCTCGACACGAACGGGGAGCTGTTTTTT; CDR3aa: CASSPLDTNGELFF
abundance: many; v_gene: TRBV6-5; j_gene: TRBJ2-7; d_gene: -; CDR3nt: TGTGCCAGCAGTTACCGAAATGGCCTTGCCTACGAGCAGTACTTC; CDR3aa: CASSYRNGLAYEQYF